This is a list of T cell receptor beta chains from one sample in a study of naive and memory T cell subsets. TCRdb redid the calling of the UMI-ligation and nested PCR reads with MiXCR, one entry per CDR3 protein. The sample lists 120,000 to 150,000 distinct CDR3 sequences; approximately 21% were seen once. Material for sequencing was naive CD8+ T cells from blood. The receptors derive from a human donor in good health. The CDR3 runs from the conserved cysteine through the conserved F or W. A D gene is named only where the DNA matches it firmly. Size is omitted from some rows. Given values are once, few, many or a class for expanded clones.

abundance,j_gene,d_gene,v_gene,CDR3nt,CDR3aa
many,TRBJ2-7,-,TRBV6-2/TRBV6-3,TGTGCCAGCTACTCAGGGGACCGAATATACGAGCAGTACTTC,CASYSGDRIYEQYF
many,TRBJ2-7,-,TRBV6-1,TGTGCCAGCAGTGAGATTGAGCAGTACTTC,CASSEIEQYF
-,TRBJ1-2,-,TRBV27,TGTGCCAGCAGTTTCGGACAGCCGGGCGGGGGCTACACCTTC,CASSFGQPGGGYTF
-,TRBJ1-3,TRBD1,TRBV25-1,TGTGCCAGCAGTGAATACCTTTCGGGAGGGGGCCAGGGAAACACCATATATTTT,CASSEYLSGGGQGNTIYF
-,TRBJ2-3,-,TRBV7-2,TGTTTGTCGGGGCACACAGATACGCAGTATTTT,CLSGHTDTQYF
few,TRBJ2-1,-,TRBV12-3/TRBV12-4,TGTGCCAGCAGTTTTGGGACAACCAACAATGAGCAGTTCTTC,CASSFGTTNNEQFF
few,TRBJ2-7,TRBD1,TRBV19,TGTGCCAGTAGTACTCCGGACAGGGGATCCTACGAGCAGTACTTC,CASSTPDRGSYEQYF
-,TRBJ2-1,TRBD2,TRBV6-2/TRBV6-3,TGTGCCAGCAGTTCCTCCATTAGCGGGAGCTCCTACAATGAGCAGTTCTTC,CASSSSISGSSYNEQFF
few,TRBJ1-6,-,TRBV7-6,TGTGCCAGCAGCTTAGCTATTGCCGGACAGCCATATAATTCACCCCTCCACTTT,CASSLAIAGQPYNSPLHF
few,TRBJ2-3,-,TRBV4-1,TGCGCCAGCAGCCTCGGGTGGGCGGAGATCACAGATACGCAGTATTTT,CASSLGWAEITDTQYF
few,TRBJ1-2,-,TRBV12-3/TRBV12-4,TGTGCCAGCAGTTTAGATTCCAGGGGTCTCCCCTATGGCTACACCTTC,CASSLDSRGLPYGYTF
-,TRBJ1-5,-,TRBV29-1,TGCAGCGTCGCATGGGAGGACGGCAATCAGCCCCAGCATTTT,CSVAWEDGNQPQHF
many,TRBJ1-6,-,TRBV4-1,TGCGCCAGCAGCCAAGAGGGGGACTATAATTCACCCCTCCACTTT,CASSQEGDYNSPLHF
-,TRBJ2-1,-,TRBV7-2,TGTGCCAGCAGCTTAGATGATTGGGTGTTTGAGCAGTTCTTC,CASSLDDWVFEQFF
few,TRBJ1-1,TRBD1,TRBV6-2/TRBV6-3,TGTGCCAGCAGTTATGACAGGGTCTTCATGAACACTGAAGCTTTCTTT,CASSYDRVFMNTEAFF
-,TRBJ1-2,-,TRBV4-1,TGCGCCAGCAGCCAAGATTACAGGGAGGACTATGGCTACACCTTC,CASSQDYREDYGYTF
once,TRBJ1-1,-,TRBV6-1,TGTGCCAGCAGCCCGCAATGGGGCCTATTGAACACTGAAGCTTTCTTT,CASSPQWGLLNTEAFF
-,TRBJ1-4,-,TRBV4-1,TGCGCCAGCAGCCAATTGGTACGGGTTAATGAAAAACTGTTTTTT,CASSQLVRVNEKLFF
-,TRBJ2-7,TRBD1,TRBV5-1,TGCGCCAGCAGTGATCCCGGGACAGGGGTCTACGAGCAGTACTTC,CASSDPGTGVYEQYF
-,TRBJ2-1,-,TRBV20-1,TGCAGTGCTACAGGGCCCTACAATGAGCAGTTCTTC,CSATGPYNEQFF
few,TRBJ2-5,TRBD2,TRBV28,TGTGCCAGCAGTTTATCGGGCCTAGCGGAGGGTGGAGAGACCCAGTACTTC,CASSLSGLAEGGETQYF
-,TRBJ1-1,-,TRBV28,TGTGCCAGCAGACCGGGGGATCTGAACACTGAAGCTTTCTTT,CASRPGDLNTEAFF
few,TRBJ1-1,-,TRBV28,TGTGCCAGCAGTTCGGACAGACTAGAAGCTTTCTTT,CASSSDRLEAFF
few,TRBJ2-7,-,TRBV4-3,TGCGCCAGCAGCCAAGAGACAGCGGCCTACGAGCAGTACTTC,CASSQETAAYEQYF
-,TRBJ2-7,-,TRBV7-8,TGTGCCAGCAGCACCGGAAATTACTACGAGCAGTACTTC,CASSTGNYYEQYF
few,TRBJ1-1,-,TRBV28,TGTGCCAGCAGCAGACATCCAGGGTCTGAAGCTTTCTTT,CASSRHPGSEAFF
few,TRBJ2-3,TRBD2,TRBV7-2,TGTGCCAGCAGCCAACGAAGCGGGGGGTGGCGCACAGATACGCAGTATTTT,CASSQRSGGWRTDTQYF
-,TRBJ2-3,TRBD1,TRBV24-1,TGTGCCACCAGAAGGGACAGCGACACAGATACGCAGTATTTT,CATRRDSDTDTQYF
many,TRBJ2-3,-,TRBV7-9,TGTGCCAGCAGGGGCGGAAGCACAGATACGCAGTATTTT,CASRGGSTDTQYF
few,TRBJ2-1,-,TRBV12-3/TRBV12-4,TGTGCCAGCGGGTTTGGCAATGAGCAGTTCTTC,CASGFGNEQFF
few,TRBJ2-7,TRBD1,TRBV29-1,TGCAGCGTTGCGGACAGGGGAGCCTACGAGCAGTACTTC,CSVADRGAYEQYF
-,TRBJ2-7,TRBD2,TRBV28,TGTGCCAGCAGCCTGACTAGCGGGGGGTACAGCTCCTACGAGCAGTACTTC,CASSLTSGGYSSYEQYF
-,TRBJ2-5,TRBD2,TRBV28,TGTGCCAGCAGCCCCCCGGGACTAGCGGGGACCTTCGCGAAGACCCAGTACTTC,CASSPPGLAGTFAKTQYF
-,TRBJ1-1,TRBD1,TRBV7-9,TGTGCCAGCAGGAACAGGGGTGGGAACACTGAAGCTTTCTTT,CASRNRGGNTEAFF
-,TRBJ1-5,-,TRBV2,TGTGCCAGCAGTGCTCCGACCACGGGGGGGAATCAGCCCCAGCATTTT,CASSAPTTGGNQPQHF
-,TRBJ2-3,TRBD1,TRBV20-1,TGCAGTGCACGGGACAGGGCCACAGATACGCAGTATTTT,CSARDRATDTQYF
-,TRBJ2-3,-,TRBV28,TGTGCCAGCAACCTCCGGGGTACCTGGGATACGCAGTATTTT,CASNLRGTWDTQYF
few,TRBJ1-1,-,TRBV28,TGTGCCAGCAGCGGGGTCAAGCGGAATCGGGTTGAGACTGAAGCTTTCTTT,CASSGVKRNRVETEAFF
-,TRBJ1-5,-,TRBV7-9,TGTGCCAGCAGCACCGGACAGAGCAATCAGCCCCAGCATTTT,CASSTGQSNQPQHF
-,TRBJ2-7,TRBD1,TRBV27,TGTGCCAGCAGTTCCCAGACAGGGGGCCTTTTTGAGCAGTACTTC,CASSSQTGGLFEQYF
-,TRBJ2-1,-,TRBV5-1,TGCGCCAGCAGCGAGAGCTCCTACAATGAGCAGTTCTTC,CASSESSYNEQFF
-,TRBJ2-4,TRBD2,TRBV28,TGTGCCAGCAGTTTTCCCACTAGCGGAAATCTAGCCAAAAACATTCAGTACTTC,CASSFPTSGNLAKNIQYF
-,TRBJ1-5,TRBD1,TRBV19,TGTGCCAGTAGTACGGGACAGGGATTCTATAGCAATCAGCCCCAGCATTTT,CASSTGQGFYSNQPQHF
few,TRBJ2-3,TRBD2,TRBV9,TGTGCCAGCAGCGTAGGCGGGCTAGCGGCAGATACGCAGTATTTT,CASSVGGLAADTQYF
few,TRBJ2-7,-,TRBV6-2/TRBV6-3,TGTGCCAGCCTAGCGCGAACCTACGAGCAGTACTTC,CASLARTYEQYF
-,TRBJ1-2,-,TRBV2,TGTGCGGGGGGGTATGGCTACACCTTC,CAGGYGYTF
-,TRBJ2-1,-,TRBV2,TGTGCCAGCAATGACAGATCATACAATGAGCAGTTCTTC,CASNDRSYNEQFF
-,TRBJ2-3,TRBD2,TRBV29-1,TGCAGCGTTGATGGTGTACGGCTAGCGGGAGTGATTAACACAGATACGCAGTATTTT,CSVDGVRLAGVINTDTQYF
few,TRBJ1-6,TRBD1,TRBV4-3,TGCGCCAGCAGCCCGGAACGGGACAGCTCCTATAATTCACCCCTCCACTTT,CASSPERDSSYNSPLHF
few,TRBJ2-7,-,TRBV20-1,TGCAGTGCTGAGGCAGGAGAATACTACGAGCAGTACTTC,CSAEAGEYYEQYF
-,TRBJ2-7,-,TRBV4-2,TGTGCCAGCAGCCAAGAAGGAGCCGCCTACGAGCAGTACTTC,CASSQEGAAYEQYF
few,TRBJ2-7,-,TRBV28,TGTGCCAGCAGTTTATTCAGCGACTCCTACGAGCAGTACTTC,CASSLFSDSYEQYF
few,TRBJ1-2,-,TRBV28,TGTGCCAGCACTTGGAAGCCAGCCTATGGCTACACCTTC,CASTWKPAYGYTF
-,TRBJ2-7,-,TRBV10-3,TGTGCCATCAGTGAGTCCCCCTCCCGGGTCCACTTGGGTCTCGAGCAGTACTTC,CAISESPSRVHLGLEQYF
-,TRBJ2-7,-,TRBV6-2/TRBV6-3,TGTGCCAGCAGTTACTCCCCCTCCTACGAGCAGTACTTC,CASSYSPSYEQYF